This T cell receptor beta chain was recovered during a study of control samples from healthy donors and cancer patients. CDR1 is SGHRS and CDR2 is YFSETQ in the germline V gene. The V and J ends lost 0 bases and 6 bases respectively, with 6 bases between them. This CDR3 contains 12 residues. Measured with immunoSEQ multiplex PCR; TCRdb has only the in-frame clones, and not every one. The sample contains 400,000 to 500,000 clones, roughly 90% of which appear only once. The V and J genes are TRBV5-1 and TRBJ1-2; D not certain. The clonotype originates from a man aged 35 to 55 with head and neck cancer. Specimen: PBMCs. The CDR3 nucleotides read TGCGCCAGCAGCTTGGCCTTGGATGGCTACACCTTC. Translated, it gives CASSLALDGYTF.